A selection of T cell receptor beta chains follows, all from one sample in a study of blood T cells in healthy people across ages. MiXCR was run by TCRdb on the 5' RACE reads, yielding one entry per CDR3 protein. The table records around 650,000 distinct CDR3 sequences, approximately 31% of them present only once. The material sequenced was blood. These receptors were taken from a woman older than 75 in good health. CDR3s include the opening cysteine and the closing phenylalanine or tryptophan. Each record gives: D gene, V gene, J gene, clone size, CDR3 DNA, CDR3 protein. The D gene is left open where the match is weak. Clone size is shown for a subset of rows, as once, few, many or a class of expanded clone.

D gene: NA; V gene: TRBV7-2; J gene: TRBJ2-1; clone size: many; CDR3 DNA: TGTGCCAGCAGCTTTAGACAGATAGGGACTGAGCAGTTCTTC; CDR3 protein: CASSFRQIGTEQFF
D gene: NA; V gene: TRBV20-1; J gene: TRBJ1-5; clone size: NA; CDR3 DNA: TGCAGTGCTAGTCTGGGGGCAGGGCGCCAGCCCCAGCATTTT; CDR3 protein: CSASLGAGRQPQHF
D gene: NA; V gene: TRBV7-3; J gene: TRBJ2-1; clone size: NA; CDR3 DNA: TGTGCCAGCAGCTTATCGAGCGGTTCCTACAATGCGCAGTTCTTC; CDR3 protein: CASSLSSGSYNAQFF
D gene: NA; V gene: TRBV14; J gene: TRBJ2-4; clone size: many; CDR3 DNA: TGTGCCAGCAGCTCCCGAGTAGCCAAAAACATTCAGTACTTC; CDR3 protein: CASSSRVAKNIQYF
D gene: NA; V gene: TRBV29-1; J gene: TRBJ2-4; clone size: NA; CDR3 DNA: TGCAGCGTTGGAGGGGGGGCTAGGTGGCTTCTAGCCAAAAACATTCAGTACTTC; CDR3 protein: CSVGGGARWLLAKNIQYF
D gene: NA; V gene: TRBV9; J gene: TRBJ2-5; clone size: NA; CDR3 DNA: TGTGCCAGCAGCGTAGATTGGGCGGAGACCCAGTACTTC; CDR3 protein: CASSVDWAETQYF
D gene: NA; V gene: TRBV29-1; J gene: TRBJ2-2; clone size: NA; CDR3 DNA: TGTCACAGCGCCGAGGGGTCCGGGGAGCTGTTTTTT; CDR3 protein: CHSAEGSGELFF
D gene: NA; V gene: TRBV4-1; J gene: TRBJ2-2; clone size: few; CDR3 DNA: TGCGCCAGCAGCCAAGGGTCATCGAACACCGGGGAGCTGTTTTTT; CDR3 protein: CASSQGSSNTGELFF
D gene: NA; V gene: TRBV20-1; J gene: TRBJ1-5; clone size: many; CDR3 DNA: TGCAGTGCTGGCCCCGGGGGCATCAATCAGCCCCAGCATTTT; CDR3 protein: CSAGPGGINQPQHF
D gene: NA; V gene: TRBV7-2; J gene: TRBJ2-2; clone size: few; CDR3 DNA: TGTGCCAGCAGCTTAGCACGGGCAGGGGTCTTGGCCGGGGAGCTGTTTTTT; CDR3 protein: CASSLARAGVLAGELFF
D gene: NA; V gene: TRBV10-3; J gene: TRBJ2-3; clone size: many; CDR3 DNA: TGTGCCATCAGTTATGGGGGAAGTACAGATACGCAGTATTTT; CDR3 protein: CAISYGGSTDTQYF
D gene: NA; V gene: TRBV5-1; J gene: TRBJ2-3; clone size: many; CDR3 DNA: TGCGCCAGCAGCCAGGACGGGGGACGCACAGATACGCAGTATTTT; CDR3 protein: CASSQDGGRTDTQYF
D gene: NA; V gene: TRBV29-1; J gene: TRBJ1-5; clone size: once; CDR3 DNA: TGCAGCGTTGCGGAGGGACTGGGGGCGATGGGGCCCCAGCATTTT; CDR3 protein: CSVAEGLGAMGPQHF
D gene: NA; V gene: TRBV3-1; J gene: TRBJ2-3; clone size: few; CDR3 DNA: TGTGCCAGCAGCCAACAGCCGGGGGGCACAGATACGCAGTATTTT; CDR3 protein: CASSQQPGGTDTQYF
D gene: NA; V gene: TRBV7-3; J gene: TRBJ2-6; clone size: many; CDR3 DNA: TGTGCCAGCAGCTCCCCCCTTGGGGCCAACGTCCTGACTTTC; CDR3 protein: CASSSPLGANVLTF
D gene: NA; V gene: TRBV2; J gene: TRBJ2-7; clone size: many; CDR3 DNA: TGTGCCAGCAGTGAAGTTGGGGGGGAGCAGTACTTC; CDR3 protein: CASSEVGGEQYF
D gene: NA; V gene: TRBV6-1; J gene: TRBJ1-5; clone size: NA; CDR3 DNA: TGTGCCAGCAGTGTCGAGGGTCGGCGCAATCAGCCCCAGCATTTT; CDR3 protein: CASSVEGRRNQPQHF
D gene: NA; V gene: TRBV6-6; J gene: TRBJ1-5; clone size: many; CDR3 DNA: TGTGCCAGCTACCCGGGGCAGTCGGGCGTAAATCAGCCCCAGCATTTT; CDR3 protein: CASYPGQSGVNQPQHF
D gene: TRBD2; V gene: TRBV15; J gene: TRBJ2-1; clone size: NA; CDR3 DNA: TGTGCCACCAGCCGCGCTAGCGGAACCTACAATGAGCAGTTCTTC; CDR3 protein: CATSRASGTYNEQFF
D gene: TRBD1; V gene: TRBV7-6; J gene: TRBJ2-7; clone size: many; CDR3 DNA: TGTGCCAGCAGCAAAGCCCTCGGACAGGGGTCGGCCGAGCAGTACTTC; CDR3 protein: CASSKALGQGSAEQYF
D gene: TRBD1; V gene: TRBV6-6; J gene: TRBJ2-7; clone size: many; CDR3 DNA: TGTGCCAGCACCCCTCAGAAAGGGGACAGGGGTAGCCCCTACGAGCAGTACTTC; CDR3 protein: CASTPQKGDRGSPYEQYF
D gene: TRBD1; V gene: TRBV20-1; J gene: TRBJ1-4; clone size: NA; CDR3 DNA: TGCAGTGCTAGACTACAGGGGGAAGCAACTAATGAAAAACTGTTTTTT; CDR3 protein: CSARLQGEATNEKLFF
D gene: NA; V gene: TRBV3-1; J gene: TRBJ2-3; clone size: many; CDR3 DNA: TGTGCCAGCAGCCAAATCACAGATACGCAGTATTTT; CDR3 protein: CASSQITDTQYF
D gene: NA; V gene: TRBV10-3; J gene: TRBJ1-2; clone size: many; CDR3 DNA: TGTGCCATCAGGGACAGAAACTATGGCTACACCTTC; CDR3 protein: CAIRDRNYGYTF
D gene: TRBD1; V gene: TRBV20-1; J gene: TRBJ2-1; clone size: many; CDR3 DNA: TGCAGTGCCCCCTTAGGGACAGGGGGATACAATGAGCAGTTCTTC; CDR3 protein: CSAPLGTGGYNEQFF
D gene: TRBD2; V gene: TRBV7-3; J gene: TRBJ2-2; clone size: few; CDR3 DNA: TGTGCCAGCAGCCCTTTAGCGGGGGTTGCCGGGGAGCTGTTTTTT; CDR3 protein: CASSPLAGVAGELFF
D gene: NA; V gene: TRBV5-4; J gene: TRBJ2-1; clone size: many; CDR3 DNA: TGTGCCAGCAGCTTGGGGGGGACTGAGCAGTTCTTC; CDR3 protein: CASSLGGTEQFF
D gene: TRBD2; V gene: TRBV2; J gene: TRBJ2-3; clone size: few; CDR3 DNA: TGTGCCAGCCGGCGGGGGGTCGTGTCGGGCACAGATACGCAGTATTTT; CDR3 protein: CASRRGVVSGTDTQYF
D gene: NA; V gene: TRBV7-9; J gene: TRBJ2-3; clone size: many; CDR3 DNA: TGTGCCAGCAGCCAGATCCACCGCACAGATACGCAGTATTTT; CDR3 protein: CASSQIHRTDTQYF
D gene: NA; V gene: TRBV20-1; J gene: TRBJ1-5; clone size: few; CDR3 DNA: TGCAGTGCTAGTCCACAGGGTGGCAATCAGCCCCAGCATTTT; CDR3 protein: CSASPQGGNQPQHF
D gene: NA; V gene: TRBV4-3; J gene: TRBJ1-1; clone size: NA; CDR3 DNA: TGCGCCAGCAGCCAAGTTTGGGGGGCCACTGAAGCTTTCTTT; CDR3 protein: CASSQVWGATEAFF
D gene: TRBD2; V gene: TRBV24-1; J gene: TRBJ2-1; clone size: many; CDR3 DNA: TGTGCCACCAGTGCCAGGACTAGCGGGGGGGTTAATGAGCAGTTCTTC; CDR3 protein: CATSARTSGGVNEQFF
D gene: NA; V gene: TRBV7-9; J gene: TRBJ2-5; clone size: many; CDR3 DNA: TGTGCCAGCAGCACCAGTCGGGAGACCCAGTACTTC; CDR3 protein: CASSTSRETQYF
D gene: NA; V gene: TRBV5-1; J gene: TRBJ2-1; clone size: NA; CDR3 DNA: TGCGCCAGCAGCCCCGAGGGAAATGAGCAGTTCTTC; CDR3 protein: CASSPEGNEQFF
D gene: NA; V gene: TRBV28; J gene: TRBJ1-4; clone size: NA; CDR3 DNA: TGTGCCAGCAGTCCCGTGGGGCGCGCTGAAAAACTGTTTTTT; CDR3 protein: CASSPVGRAEKLFF
D gene: TRBD2; V gene: TRBV20-1; J gene: TRBJ2-3; clone size: many; CDR3 DNA: TGCAGTGCTAGCTCCGGGACTAGCGGGGGGGATACGCAGTATTTT; CDR3 protein: CSASSGTSGGDTQYF
D gene: NA; V gene: TRBV10-2; J gene: TRBJ1-2; clone size: NA; CDR3 DNA: TGCGCCAGCAGAAGGGACGACTATGGCTACACCTTC; CDR3 protein: CASRRDDYGYTF
D gene: NA; V gene: TRBV7-9; J gene: TRBJ2-7; clone size: many; CDR3 DNA: TGTGCCAGCAGCCCGGACAGCTTTAGGAACGAGCAGTACTTC; CDR3 protein: CASSPDSFRNEQYF
D gene: NA; V gene: TRBV5-1; J gene: TRBJ2-5; clone size: many; CDR3 DNA: TGCGCCAGCAGCTTGGACACGATAGAGACCCAGTACTTC; CDR3 protein: CASSLDTIETQYF
D gene: NA; V gene: TRBV18; J gene: TRBJ2-1; clone size: many; CDR3 DNA: TGTGCCAGCTCAAGTAGGGAGTCAAACTACGATGAGCAGTTCTTC; CDR3 protein: CASSSRESNYDEQFF
D gene: TRBD1; V gene: TRBV29-1; J gene: TRBJ2-1; clone size: many; CDR3 DNA: TGCAGCGTTGGGATCGGGACAGCGTACAATGAGCAGTTCTTC; CDR3 protein: CSVGIGTAYNEQFF
D gene: NA; V gene: TRBV7-9; J gene: TRBJ2-5; clone size: many; CDR3 DNA: TGTGCCAGCAGCCTAGAAGGCCCTGGGACCCAGTACTTC; CDR3 protein: CASSLEGPGTQYF
D gene: TRBD2; V gene: TRBV5-1; J gene: TRBJ2-3; clone size: many; CDR3 DNA: TGCGCCAGCAGCCGTAGCGGGGGGGCCGGGGATACGCAGTATTTT; CDR3 protein: CASSRSGGAGDTQYF
D gene: NA; V gene: TRBV7-2; J gene: TRBJ2-5; clone size: many; CDR3 DNA: TGTGCCAGCAGCTTGGGGGCTGCCACCGGGCGTTTGTACTTC; CDR3 protein: CASSLGAATGRLYF
D gene: NA; V gene: TRBV28; J gene: TRBJ2-3; clone size: many; CDR3 DNA: TGTGCCAGCAGTTTAGACTTTGGGGATACGCAGTATTTT; CDR3 protein: CASSLDFGDTQYF
D gene: NA; V gene: TRBV4-1; J gene: TRBJ1-2; clone size: many; CDR3 DNA: TGCGCCAGCAGCCAAGATTCCGGGACAACCAGGTGGCATGGCTACACCTTC; CDR3 protein: CASSQDSGTTRWHGYTF
D gene: NA; V gene: TRBV6-1; J gene: TRBJ2-3; clone size: few; CDR3 DNA: TGTGCCAGCAGTGAAAGATACCAGGGAACAGATACGCAGTATTTT; CDR3 protein: CASSERYQGTDTQYF
D gene: TRBD1; V gene: TRBV2; J gene: TRBJ2-7; clone size: many; CDR3 DNA: TGTGCCAGCAGGGACAGGGGGTTGTCCTACGAGCAGTACTTC; CDR3 protein: CASRDRGLSYEQYF
D gene: NA; V gene: TRBV10-3; J gene: TRBJ1-1; clone size: few; CDR3 DNA: TGTGCCATCAGGGGGCCGCTGAACACTGAAGCTTTCTTT; CDR3 protein: CAIRGPLNTEAFF
D gene: NA; V gene: TRBV3-1; J gene: TRBJ1-4; clone size: many; CDR3 DNA: TGTGCCAGCAGCCAGGGCCAGGGGATTAATGAAAAACTGTTTTTT; CDR3 protein: CASSQGQGINEKLFF
D gene: NA; V gene: TRBV24-1; J gene: TRBJ1-1; clone size: many; CDR3 DNA: TGTGCCACCACTAGTACAGGGAACACTGAAGCTTTCTTT; CDR3 protein: CATTSTGNTEAFF
D gene: TRBD1; V gene: TRBV12-3/TRBV12-4; J gene: TRBJ1-5; clone size: NA; CDR3 DNA: TGTGCCAGCAGTTTCAGGGGACAGGGTAGACCCCAGCATTTT; CDR3 protein: CASSFRGQGRPQHF
D gene: TRBD2; V gene: TRBV19; J gene: TRBJ2-3; clone size: NA; CDR3 DNA: TGTGCCAGTAGTACAGGGGTTCGGACTAGCGGGTGGTATGGCACAGATACGCAGTATTTT; CDR3 protein: CASSTGVRTSGWYGTDTQYF
D gene: NA; V gene: TRBV7-8; J gene: TRBJ2-3; clone size: few; CDR3 DNA: TGTGCCAGCAGCTTGCGGGGCAGGGGTCCAGATACGCAGTATTTT; CDR3 protein: CASSLRGRGPDTQYF
D gene: NA; V gene: TRBV30; J gene: TRBJ2-3; clone size: NA; CDR3 DNA: TGTGCCTGGAGTTGGGGGTCAGATACGCAGTATTTT; CDR3 protein: CAWSWGSDTQYF